The present T cell receptor beta chain was sequenced within a study of T cell changes during pregnancy in multiple sclerosis. This CDR3 region has 15 residues. Deletions cut 2 bases from V and 2 bases from J, with 10 bases between. Germline lookup yields CDR1 SGHAT and CDR2 FQDESV (reference sequence). Repertoires were generated with immunoSEQ multiplex PCR, while TCRdb's copy carries only in-frame clones and drops some. The sample yields roughly 72,000 clones, 94% seen once. This chain uses TRBV11-1 with TRBJ2-1; possible D gene TRBD2, 5 bases. This TCR was sampled from a female donor with multiple sclerosis, enrolled in a pregnancy study. Source: CD4+ T cells from peripheral blood mononuclear cells, taken after pregnancy. In DNA, the CDR3 is TGTGCCAGCAGCTTAAGTGACGGGGCCTACAATGAGCAGTTCTTC. It codes for CASSLSDGAYNEQFF.